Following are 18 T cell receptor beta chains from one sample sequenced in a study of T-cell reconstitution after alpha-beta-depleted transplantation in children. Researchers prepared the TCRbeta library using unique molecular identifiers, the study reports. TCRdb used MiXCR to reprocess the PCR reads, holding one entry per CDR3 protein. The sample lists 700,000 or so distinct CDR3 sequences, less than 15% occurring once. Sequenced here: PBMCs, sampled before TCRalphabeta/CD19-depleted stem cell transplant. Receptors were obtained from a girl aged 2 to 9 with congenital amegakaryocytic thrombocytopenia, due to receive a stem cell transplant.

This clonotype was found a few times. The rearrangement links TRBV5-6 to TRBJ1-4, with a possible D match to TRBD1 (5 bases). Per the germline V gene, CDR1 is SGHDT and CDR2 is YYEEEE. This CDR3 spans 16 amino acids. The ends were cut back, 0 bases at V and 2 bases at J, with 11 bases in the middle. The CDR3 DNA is TGTGCCAGCAGCTTGGCTCCGACAGCGACTAATGAAAAACTGTTTTTT. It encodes CASSLAPTATNEKLFF.

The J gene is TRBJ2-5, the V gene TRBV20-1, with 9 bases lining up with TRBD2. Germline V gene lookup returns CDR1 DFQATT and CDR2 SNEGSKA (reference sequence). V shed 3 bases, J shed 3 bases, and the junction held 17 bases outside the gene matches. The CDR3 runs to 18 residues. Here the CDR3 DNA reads TGCAGTGCTAGCGTCTTTAGCGGGAGAACCAAAAACGAAGAGACCCAGTACTTC. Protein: CSASVFSGRTKNEETQYF.

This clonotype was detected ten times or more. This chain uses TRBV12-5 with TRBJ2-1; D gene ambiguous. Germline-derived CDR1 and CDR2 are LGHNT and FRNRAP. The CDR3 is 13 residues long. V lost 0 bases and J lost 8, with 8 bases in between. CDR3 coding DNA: TGTGCTAGTGGTTTGGTACTGCGCGATGAGCAGTTCTTC. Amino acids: CASGLVLRDEQFF.

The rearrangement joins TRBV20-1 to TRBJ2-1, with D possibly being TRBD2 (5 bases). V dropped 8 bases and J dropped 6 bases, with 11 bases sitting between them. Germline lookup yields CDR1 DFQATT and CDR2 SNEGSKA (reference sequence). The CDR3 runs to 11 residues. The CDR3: CSPNEGNEQFF. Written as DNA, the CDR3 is TGCAGTCCCAACGAGGGCAATGAGCAGTTCTTC.

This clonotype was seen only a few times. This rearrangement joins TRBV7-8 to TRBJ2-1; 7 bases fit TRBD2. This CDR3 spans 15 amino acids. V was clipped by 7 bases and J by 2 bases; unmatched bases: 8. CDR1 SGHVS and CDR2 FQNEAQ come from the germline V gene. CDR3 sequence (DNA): TGTGCCAGCACTCTTCGGGAGGCCACCTACAATGAGCAGTTCTTC. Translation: CASTLREATYNEQFF.

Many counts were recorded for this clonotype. The CDR3 sequence: CSAAREADDTQYF. The CDR3 nucleotides read TGCAGTGCCGCCAGGGAAGCGGACGATACGCAGTATTTT. The genes are TRBV20-1 and TRBJ2-3; D is perhaps TRBD1 or TRBD2 (5 bases each). The ends were cut back, 6 bases at V and 6 bases at J, with 16 bases in the middle. Germline V lookup: CDR1 DFQATT, CDR2 SNEGSKA (reference sequence). The CDR3 is 13 amino acids.

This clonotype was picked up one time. CDR3 in DNA: TGTGCCAGTAGAGCTCGGACAGGGGCGTTTTTTAATGAGCAGTTCTTC. The encoded protein is CASRARTGAFFNEQFF. The rearrangement links TRBV19 to TRBJ2-1, with 9 bases matching TRBD1. CDR1 LNHDA and CDR2 SQIVND come from the germline V gene (reference sequence). With 6 bases clipped from V and 7 bases from J, the junction kept 13 bases outside the gene matches. This CDR3 contains 16 residues.

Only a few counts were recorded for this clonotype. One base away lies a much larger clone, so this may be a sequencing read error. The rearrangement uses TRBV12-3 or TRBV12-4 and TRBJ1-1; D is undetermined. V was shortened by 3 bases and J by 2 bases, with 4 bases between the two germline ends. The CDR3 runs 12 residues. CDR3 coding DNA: TGTGCCAGCAGTTTTTTTAACACTGAAGCTTTCTTT. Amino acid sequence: CASSFFNTEAFF.

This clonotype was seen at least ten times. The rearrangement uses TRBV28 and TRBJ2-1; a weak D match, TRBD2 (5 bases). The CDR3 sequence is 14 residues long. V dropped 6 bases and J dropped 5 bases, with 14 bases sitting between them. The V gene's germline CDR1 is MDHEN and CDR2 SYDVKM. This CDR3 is CASSPEVPNNEQFF. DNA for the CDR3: TGTGCCAGCAGCCCGGAGGTACCAAACAATGAGCAGTTCTTC.

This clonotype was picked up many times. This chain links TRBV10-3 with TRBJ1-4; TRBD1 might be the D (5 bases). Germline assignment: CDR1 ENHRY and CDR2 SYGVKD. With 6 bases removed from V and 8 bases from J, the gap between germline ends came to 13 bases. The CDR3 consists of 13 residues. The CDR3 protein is CAISGDQGEKLFF. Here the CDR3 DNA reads TGTGCCATCAGCGGGGATCAGGGCGAAAAACTGTTTTTT.

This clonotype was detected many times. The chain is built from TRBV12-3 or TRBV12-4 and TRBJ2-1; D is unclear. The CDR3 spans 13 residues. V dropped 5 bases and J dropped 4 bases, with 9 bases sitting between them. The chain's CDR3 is CASSGGFYNEQFF. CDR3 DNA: TGTGCCAGCAGTGGCGGCTTTTACAATGAGCAGTTCTTC.

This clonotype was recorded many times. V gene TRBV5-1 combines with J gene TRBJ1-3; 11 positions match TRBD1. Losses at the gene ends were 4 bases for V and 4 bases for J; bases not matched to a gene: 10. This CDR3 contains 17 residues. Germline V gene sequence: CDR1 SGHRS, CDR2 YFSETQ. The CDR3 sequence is CASSLLGQGAGGNTIYF. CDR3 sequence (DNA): TGCGCCAGCAGCCTCCTCGGACAGGGGGCGGGCGGAAACACCATATATTTT.

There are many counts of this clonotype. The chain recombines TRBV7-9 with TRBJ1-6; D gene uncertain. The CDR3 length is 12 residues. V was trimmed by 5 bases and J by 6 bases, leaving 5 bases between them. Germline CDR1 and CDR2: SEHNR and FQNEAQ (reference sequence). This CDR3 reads CASSQLNSPLHF. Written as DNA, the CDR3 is TGTGCCAGCAGCCAACTTAATTCACCCCTCCACTTT.

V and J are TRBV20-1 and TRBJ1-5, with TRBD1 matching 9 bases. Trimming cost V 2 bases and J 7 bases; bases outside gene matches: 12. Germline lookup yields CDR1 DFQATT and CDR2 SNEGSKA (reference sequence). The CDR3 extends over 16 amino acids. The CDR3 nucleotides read TGCAGTGCTAGAAAGGGAGGGGGACAGGGTGCGCAGCCCCAGCATTTT. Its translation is CSARKGGGQGAQPQHF.

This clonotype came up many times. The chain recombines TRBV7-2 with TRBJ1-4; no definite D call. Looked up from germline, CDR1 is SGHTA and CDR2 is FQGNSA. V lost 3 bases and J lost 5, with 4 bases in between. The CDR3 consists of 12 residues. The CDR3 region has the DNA TGTGCCAGCAGCTTGGGCAATGAAAAACTGTTTTTT. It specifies CASSLGNEKLFF.

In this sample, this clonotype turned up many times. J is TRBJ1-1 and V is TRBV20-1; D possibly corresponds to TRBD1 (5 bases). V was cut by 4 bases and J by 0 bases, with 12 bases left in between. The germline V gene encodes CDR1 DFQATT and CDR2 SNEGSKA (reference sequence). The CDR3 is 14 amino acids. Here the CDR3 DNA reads TGCAGTGCTACAGGGTTCCAAATGAACACTGAAGCTTTCTTT. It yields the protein CSATGFQMNTEAFF.

DNA of the CDR3: TGCGCCAGCACGGAGGCCAACACCGGGGAGCTGTTTTTT. Amino acid sequence: CASTEANTGELFF. The chain recombines TRBV5-1 with TRBJ2-2; D is perhaps TRBD2 (5 bases). There are 13 residues in the CDR3. The germline CDR1 and CDR2 sequences are SGHRS and YFSETQ. The germline V and J ends were trimmed by 6 bases and 2 bases, with 8 bases remaining between them.

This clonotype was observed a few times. The CDR3 DNA follows: TGTGCCAGCAGTTCCGGGGGTTTCGGATCGGAAGAGCAGTACTTC. Translation gives CASSSGGFGSEEQYF. The V call is TRBV27, the J call TRBJ2-7, with a possible D match to TRBD2 (6 bases). V dropped 4 bases and J dropped 7 bases, with 20 bases sitting between them. Germline values: CDR1 MNHEY, CDR2 SMNVEV (reference sequence). The CDR3 sequence is 15 residues long.